A single sample is the source of the 15 T cell receptor beta chains below, sequenced in a study of blood T cell repertoires in COVID-19 (dated by TCRdb to the early 2020s). Library preparation used the immunoSEQ multiplex PCR assay. TCRdb took over this immuneACCESS table, retaining in-frame rearrangements with V and J assigned. Such tables are incomplete; in checked studies, under half of the missing clones stem from an unresolved V gene, and the remainder is unexplained. In all, the sample holds about 37,000 clones, and roughly 89% of those were seen once. The ten largest clones represent around 5.7% of the sample. Material for sequencing was peripheral blood. The source is a human donor in a cohort sampled during active COVID-19.

J is TRBJ2-2 and V is TRBV5-5; D gene uncertain. Germline values: CDR1 SGHKS, CDR2 YYEKEE (reference sequence). Trimming stripped 3 bases from V and 2 bases from J, with 11 bases between. This CDR3 is 15 amino acids long. In DNA, the CDR3 is TGTGCCAGCAGCTACAGACAAGACAACACCGGGGAGCTGTTTTTT. Protein: CASSYRQDNTGELFF. Full variable domain (missing parts from reference TRBV5-5 and TRBJ2-2): DAGVTQSPTHLIKTRGQQVTLRCSPISGHKSVSWYQQVLGQGPQFIFQYYEKEERGRGNFPDRFSARQFPNYSSELNVNALLLGDSALYLCASSYRQDNTGELFFGEGSRLTVL.

V gene TRBV4-1 combines with J gene TRBJ1-1, with 10 bases fitting TRBD1. Losses at the gene ends were 2 bases for V and 10 bases for J; bases not matched to a gene: 7. CDR1 is MGHRA and CDR2 is YSYEKL in the germline V gene. CDR3 size: 14 residues. The CDR3 coding sequence is TGCGCCAGCAGCCAAAGGACAGGGGGGTTGGGAGCTTTCTTT. Protein product: CASSQRTGGLGAFF.

The gene calls are TRBV5-6 and TRBJ2-7; D might be TRBD2 (6 bases). This CDR3 is built from 16 residues. Trimming pared 5 bases from V and 1 base from J, leaving 19 bases between. The germline V gene has CDR1 SGHDT and CDR2 YYEEEE. The CDR3 bases are TGTGCCAGCAGTGTGAGCGGGCGAGGAAGGTCCTACGAGCAGTACTTC. Translating gives CASSVSGRGRSYEQYF.

By frequency in the sample, this clone is medium-sized. The chain has TRBV4-1 and TRBJ2-3; 10 positions agree with TRBD1. V shed 2 bases and J 4 bases; nucleotides not matched to a gene: 6. In germline, CDR1 is MGHRA, CDR2 YSYEKL. The CDR3 contains 16 residues. The CDR3 spells CASSQRPGTGADTQYF. The CDR3 region has the DNA TGCGCCAGCAGCCAACGTCCCGGGACAGGGGCAGATACGCAGTATTTT.

The chain links TRBV5-4 to TRBJ1-2; D is possibly TRBD1 (6 bases). Germline V gene sequence: CDR1 SGHNT, CDR2 YYREEE (reference sequence). CDR3 length: 13 residues. Deletions cut 1 base from V and 4 bases from J, with 8 bases between. In DNA, the CDR3 is TGTGCCAGCAGCTTGCAACAGGGCTATGGCTACACCTTC. The encoded protein is CASSLQQGYGYTF.

This sequence joins TRBV13 and TRBJ2-7; 7 nucleotides match TRBD2. J lost 0 bases, V lost 6 bases, and 14 bases had no gene match. The CDR3 is 17 amino acids. CDR1 is PRHDT, CDR2 FYEKMQ, per germline (reference sequence). The CDR3 DNA sequence: TGTGCCAGCAGTAAAGGAAGTGGCACTAGCGCCTCCTACGAGCAGTACTTC. Translation: CASSKGSGTSASYEQYF. Complete variable domain (other parts from reference TRBV13 and TRBJ2-7): AAGVIQSPRHLIKEKRETATLKCYPIPRHDTVYWYQQGPGQDPQFLISFYEKMQSDKGSIPDRFSAQQFSDYHSELNMSSLELGDSALYFCASSKGSGTSASYEQYFGPGTRLTVT.

J is TRBJ1-5 and V is TRBV12-3 or TRBV12-4; D is uncertain. The ends were cut back, 1 base at V and 7 bases at J, with 5 bases in the middle. This CDR3 contains 12 residues. CDR3 coding DNA: TGTGCCAGCAGTTTAGGTATCCAGCCCCAGCATTTT. Translation: CASSLGIQPQHF.

The chain couples TRBV27 to TRBJ1-5, with D perhaps matching TRBD1 (5 bases). Trimming removed 4 bases from V and 2 bases from J, with 12 bases in between. Germline CDR1 MNHEY, CDR2 SMNVEV (reference sequence). CDR3 length: 15 residues. The CDR3 region has the DNA TGTGCCAGCAGTTCCGGGGGTTTGGGCAATCAGCCCCAGCATTTT. This encodes CASSSGGLGNQPQHF.

The chain employs TRBV16 and TRBJ2-7; TRBD2 aligns across 8 bases. Per the germline V gene, CDR1 is KGHSY and CDR2 is FQNENV. The CDR3 has 16 amino acids. Germline trimming cut 3 bases from V and 2 bases from J; bases unmatched to any gene: 9. The CDR3 sequence: CASSHPGGGRPYEQYF. The CDR3 nucleotides are TGTGCCAGCAGCCACCCCGGGGGGGGTCGGCCCTACGAGCAGTACTTC.

This chain connects TRBV30 to TRBJ2-7; 9 bases match TRBD1. Germline CDR1 is GTSNPN and CDR2 is SVGIG (reference sequence). J lost 3 bases, V lost 2 bases, and 2 bases had no gene match. The length of the CDR3 is 13 residues. The CDR3 nucleotides read TGTGCCTGGAGTACGGGACAGGGCTACGAGCAGTACTTC. Its protein product is CAWSTGQGYEQYF.

The rearrangement uses TRBV7-2 and TRBJ2-1; 10 positions match TRBD1. The CDR3 loop spans 17 amino acids. After removal of 5 bases from V and 6 bases from J, the junction contained 13 bases not matched to a gene. Germline CDR1 is SGHTA and CDR2 is FQGNSA. In nucleotides, the CDR3 is TGTGCCAGCAGCCAACACCGCCCGGGACAGGGGCGCAATGAGCAGTTCTTC. This translates into CASSQHRPGQGRNEQFF.

This clone was counted a single time. The gene calls are TRBV5-6 and TRBJ2-7, with 10 bases fitting TRBD2. CDR1 and CDR2 from the germline V gene are SGHDT and YYEEEE. There are 15 residues in the CDR3. V trimming: 4 bases; J trimming: 2 bases; junction bases outside the gene matches: 6. DNA for the CDR3: TGTGCCAGCAGCCGTAGCGGGAGGAGTCCCTACGAGCAGTACTTC. It is translated as CASSRSGRSPYEQYF.

V and J are TRBV3-1 (or the pseudogene TRBV3-2) and TRBJ2-3; maybe TRBD1 (7 bases). V was pared by 4 bases and J by 4 bases, with 9 bases between. Germline loops: CDR1 LGHDT, CDR2 YNNKEL (reference sequence). CDR3 size: 13 residues. The DNA for the CDR3 is TGTGCCAGCAGCCTCAGGGGGGCAGATACGCAGTATTTT. Its protein product is CASSLRGADTQYF.

The chain links TRBV11-2 to TRBJ2-3; 12 bases match TRBD2. CDR1 is SGHAT and CDR2 is FQNNGV in the germline V gene. The V gene end was trimmed by 6 bases and the J gene end by 7 bases; junction bases not matched to a gene: 11. The CDR3 sequence is 16 residues long. The CDR3 spells CASRLGLAGSGNTQYF. The DNA of the CDR3 is TGTGCCAGCAGGCTCGGACTAGCGGGGAGCGGGAATACGCAGTATTTT.

The V and J genes are TRBV5-4 and TRBJ2-2; TRBD2 aligns across 10 bases. In germline, CDR1 is SGHNT, CDR2 YYREEE (reference sequence). Trimming removed 4 bases from V and 4 bases from J; junction bases left unmatched: 7. This CDR3 has 16 amino acids. The CDR3 sequence: CASSLSGGAITGELFF. CDR3 coding DNA: TGTGCCAGCAGCCTGAGCGGGGGGGCCATCACCGGGGAGCTGTTTTTT. Drawing the rest from reference TRBV5-4 and TRBJ2-2, the complete variable domain is ETGVTQSPTHLIKTRGQQVTLRCSSQSGHNTVSWYQQALGQGPQFIFQYYREEENGRGNFPPRFSGLQFPNYSSELNVNALELDDSALYLCASSLSGGAITGELFFGEGSRLTVL.